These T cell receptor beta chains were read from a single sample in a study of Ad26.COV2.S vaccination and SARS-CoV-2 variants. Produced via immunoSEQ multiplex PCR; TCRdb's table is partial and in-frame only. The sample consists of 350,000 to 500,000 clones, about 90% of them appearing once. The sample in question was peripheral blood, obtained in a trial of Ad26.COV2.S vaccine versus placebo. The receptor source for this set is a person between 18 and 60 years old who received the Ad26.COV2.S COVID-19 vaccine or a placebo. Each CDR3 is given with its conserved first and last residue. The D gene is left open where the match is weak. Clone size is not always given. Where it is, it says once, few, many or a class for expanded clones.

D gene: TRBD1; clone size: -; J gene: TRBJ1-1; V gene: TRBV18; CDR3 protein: CASSPGTGSMNTEAFF; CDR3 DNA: TGTGCCAGCTCGCCCGGGACAGGGTCCATGAACACTGAAGCTTTCTTT
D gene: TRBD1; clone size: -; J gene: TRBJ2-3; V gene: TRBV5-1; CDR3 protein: CASSSTGTGDTQYF; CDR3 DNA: TGCGCCAGCAGCTCGACAGGGACGGGGGATACGCAGTATTTT
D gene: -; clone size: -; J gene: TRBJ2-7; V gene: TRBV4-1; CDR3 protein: CASSQAAELGYEQYF; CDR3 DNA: TGCGCCAGCAGCCAAGCTGCGGAGTTAGGCTACGAGCAGTACTTC
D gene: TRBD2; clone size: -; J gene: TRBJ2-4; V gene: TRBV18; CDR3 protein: CASAGTSGRGAKNIQYF; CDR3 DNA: TGTGCCAGCGCCGGGACTAGCGGGAGAGGTGCCAAAAACATTCAGTACTTC
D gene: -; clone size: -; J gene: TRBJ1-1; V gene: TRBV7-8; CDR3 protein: CASSLGVTANTEAFF; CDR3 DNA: TGTGCCAGCAGCTTAGGGGTCACGGCGAACACTGAAGCTTTCTTT
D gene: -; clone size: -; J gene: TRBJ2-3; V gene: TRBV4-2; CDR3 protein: CASSQGTSSTDTQYF; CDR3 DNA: TGTGCCAGCAGCCAAGGAACTAGCAGCACAGATACGCAGTATTTT
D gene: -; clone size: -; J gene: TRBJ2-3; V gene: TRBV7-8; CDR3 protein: CASSPLVLGADTQYF; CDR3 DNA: TGTGCCAGCAGTCCGTTAGTGCTGGGGGCGGATACGCAGTATTTT
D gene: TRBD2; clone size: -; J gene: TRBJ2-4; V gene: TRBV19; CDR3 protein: CASTSGRERGNIQYF; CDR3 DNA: TGTGCCAGTACCAGCGGGAGAGAGAGAGGCAACATTCAGTACTTC
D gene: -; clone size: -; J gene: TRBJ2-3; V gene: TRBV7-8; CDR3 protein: CASSFRTDTQYF; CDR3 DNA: TGTGCCAGCAGCTTCCGTACAGATACGCAGTATTTT
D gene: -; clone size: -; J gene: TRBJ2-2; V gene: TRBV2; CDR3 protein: CASRDSLGELFF; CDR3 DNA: TGTGCCAGCAGGGACAGCCTCGGGGAGCTGTTTTTT
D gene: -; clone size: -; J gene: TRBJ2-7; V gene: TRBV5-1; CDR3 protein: CASSLAGPGPQYF; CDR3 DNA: TGCGCCAGCAGCTTGGCGGGTCCCGGGCCGCAGTACTTC
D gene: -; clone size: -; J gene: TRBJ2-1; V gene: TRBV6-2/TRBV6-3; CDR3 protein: CASSYGDPGYNEQFF; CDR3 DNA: TGTGCCAGCAGTTACGGAGACCCGGGGTACAATGAGCAGTTCTTC
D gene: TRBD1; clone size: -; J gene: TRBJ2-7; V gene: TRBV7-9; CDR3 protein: CASSVPGQVNYEQYF; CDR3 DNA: TGTGCCAGCAGCGTGCCGGGACAGGTGAACTACGAGCAGTACTTC
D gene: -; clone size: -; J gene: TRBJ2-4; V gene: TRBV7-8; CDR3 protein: CASSPDRLAKNIQYF; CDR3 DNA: TGTGCCAGCAGCCCCGACAGATTAGCCAAAAACATTCAGTACTTC
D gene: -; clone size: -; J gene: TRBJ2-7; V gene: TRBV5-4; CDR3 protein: CASSLILYEQYF; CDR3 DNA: TGTGCCAGCAGCTTGATCCTCTACGAGCAGTACTTC
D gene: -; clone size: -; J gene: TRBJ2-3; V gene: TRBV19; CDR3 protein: CASSWRERDTQYF; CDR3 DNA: TGTGCCAGTAGTTGGCGGGAAAGGGATACGCAGTATTTT
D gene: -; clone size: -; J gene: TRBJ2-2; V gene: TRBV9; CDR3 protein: CASSVAGRAGELFF; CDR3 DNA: TGTGCCAGCAGCGTAGCGGGAAGGGCCGGGGAGCTGTTTTTT
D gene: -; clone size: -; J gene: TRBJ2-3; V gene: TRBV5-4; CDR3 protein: CASSQPRVDTQYF; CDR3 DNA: TGTGCCAGCAGCCAGCCTCGGGTCGATACGCAGTATTTT
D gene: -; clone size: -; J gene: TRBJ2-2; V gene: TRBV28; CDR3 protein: CASSHRAGSNTGELFF; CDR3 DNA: TGTGCCAGCAGCCACCGCGCGGGGTCGAACACCGGGGAGCTGTTTTTT
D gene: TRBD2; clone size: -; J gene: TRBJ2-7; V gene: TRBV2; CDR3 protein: CASSRLAGGAYEQYF; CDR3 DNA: TGTGCCAGCAGCCGACTAGCGGGAGGGGCCTACGAGCAGTACTTC
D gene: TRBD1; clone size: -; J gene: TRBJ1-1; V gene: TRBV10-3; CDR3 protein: CAISESTGGPEAFF; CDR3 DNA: TGTGCCATCAGTGAGTCCACAGGGGGGCCTGAAGCTTTCTTT
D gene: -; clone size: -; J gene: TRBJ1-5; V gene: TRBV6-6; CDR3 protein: CASSYLPGGQPQHF; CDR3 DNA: TGTGCCAGCAGTTACCTCCCAGGAGGTCAGCCCCAGCATTTT
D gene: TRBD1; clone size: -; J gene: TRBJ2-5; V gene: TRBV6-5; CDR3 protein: CASTYQGAIQETQYF; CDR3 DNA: TGTGCCAGCACCTATCAGGGGGCCATCCAAGAGACCCAGTACTTC
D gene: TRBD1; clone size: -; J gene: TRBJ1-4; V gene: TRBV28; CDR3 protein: CASSWGRGREKLFF; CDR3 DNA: TGTGCCAGCAGTTGGGGCAGGGGGCGTGAAAAACTGTTTTTT
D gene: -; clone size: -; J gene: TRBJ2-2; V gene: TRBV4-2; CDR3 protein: CASSQSSGANTGELFF; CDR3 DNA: TGTGCCAGCAGCCAAAGCTCGGGGGCGAACACCGGGGAGCTGTTTTTT
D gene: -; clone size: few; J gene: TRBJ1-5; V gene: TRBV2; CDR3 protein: CASSERDINQPQHF; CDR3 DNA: TGTGCCAGCAGTGAACGGGACATCAATCAGCCCCAGCATTTT
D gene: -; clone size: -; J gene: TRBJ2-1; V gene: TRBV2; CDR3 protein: CASRDSNEQFF; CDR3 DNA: TGTGCCAGCAGGGATAGTAACGAGCAGTTCTTC
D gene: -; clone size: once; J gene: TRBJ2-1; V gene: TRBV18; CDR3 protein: CASSPDSSYNEQFF; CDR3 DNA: TGTGCCAGCTCCCCGGACAGCTCCTACAATGAGCAGTTCTTC
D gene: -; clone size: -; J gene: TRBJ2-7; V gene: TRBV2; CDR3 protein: CASSGHNEQYF; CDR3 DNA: TGTGCCAGCAGTGGACATAACGAGCAGTACTTC
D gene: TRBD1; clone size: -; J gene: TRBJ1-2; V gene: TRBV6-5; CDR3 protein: CASRNTGEGGYTF; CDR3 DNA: TGTGCCAGCAGAAACACAGGGGAGGGTGGCTACACCTTC
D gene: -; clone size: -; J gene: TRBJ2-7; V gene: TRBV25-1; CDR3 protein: CASGGAYEQYF; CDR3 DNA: TGTGCCAGCGGTGGCGCCTACGAGCAGTACTTC
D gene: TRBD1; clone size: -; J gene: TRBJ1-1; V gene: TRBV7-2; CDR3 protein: CASSLGQGWGTEAFF; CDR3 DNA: TGTGCCAGCAGCTTAGGACAGGGCTGGGGCACTGAAGCTTTCTTT
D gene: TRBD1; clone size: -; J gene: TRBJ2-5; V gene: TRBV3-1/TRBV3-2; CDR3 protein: CASSPQVLDRVGETQYF; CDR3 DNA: TGTGCCAGCAGCCCCCAGGTTTTGGACAGGGTTGGAGAGACCCAGTACTTC
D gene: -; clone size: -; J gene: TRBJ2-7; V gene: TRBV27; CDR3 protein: CASSDGSSYEQYF; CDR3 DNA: TGTGCCAGCAGTGACGGGAGCTCCTACGAGCAGTACTTC
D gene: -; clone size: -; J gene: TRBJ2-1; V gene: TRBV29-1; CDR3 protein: CSVEALARNEQFF; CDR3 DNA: TGCAGCGTTGAAGCGTTAGCGCGGAATGAGCAGTTCTTC
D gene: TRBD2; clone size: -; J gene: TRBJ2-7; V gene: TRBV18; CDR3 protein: CASSPVAGRVGEQYF; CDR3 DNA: TGTGCCAGCTCACCAGTAGCGGGACGAGTTGGGGAGCAGTACTTC
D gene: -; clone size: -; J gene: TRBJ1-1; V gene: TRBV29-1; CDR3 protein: CSVEGQLNTEAFF; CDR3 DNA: TGCAGCGTTGAGGGGCAGCTTAACACTGAAGCTTTCTTT
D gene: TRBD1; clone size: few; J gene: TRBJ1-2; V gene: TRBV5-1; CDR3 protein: CASSSTTGGSYGYTF; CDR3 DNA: TGCGCCAGCAGCTCAACTACAGGGGGGAGCTATGGCTACACCTTC
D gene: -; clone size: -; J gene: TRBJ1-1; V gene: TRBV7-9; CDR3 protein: CASIGTEAFF; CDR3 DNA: TGTGCCAGCATTGGGACTGAAGCTTTCTTT
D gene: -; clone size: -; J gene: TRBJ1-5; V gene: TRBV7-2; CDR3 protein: CASSPAGAGNQPQHF; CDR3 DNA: TGTGCCAGCAGCCCCGCGGGGGCCGGCAATCAGCCCCAGCATTTT
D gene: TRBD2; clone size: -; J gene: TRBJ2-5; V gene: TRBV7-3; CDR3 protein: CASSSLAGRGETQYF; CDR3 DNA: TGTGCCAGCAGCTCGTTAGCGGGAAGGGGCGAGACCCAGTACTTC
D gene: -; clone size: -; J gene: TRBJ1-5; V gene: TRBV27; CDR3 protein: CASSLSFIWTQYNQPQHF; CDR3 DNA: TGTGCCAGCAGTTTATCCTTTATTTGGACACAATACAATCAGCCCCAGCATTTT
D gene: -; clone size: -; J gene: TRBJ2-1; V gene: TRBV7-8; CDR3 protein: CASRLGTRSYNEQFF; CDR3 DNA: TGTGCCAGCAGACTTGGGACCCGCTCCTACAATGAGCAGTTCTTC
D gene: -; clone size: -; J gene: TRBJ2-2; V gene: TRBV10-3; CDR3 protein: CAIRPGLENTGELFF; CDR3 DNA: TGTGCCATCAGACCGGGACTGGAGAACACCGGGGAGCTGTTTTTT
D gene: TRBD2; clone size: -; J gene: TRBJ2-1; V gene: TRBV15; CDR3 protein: CATSSPRLADSYNEQFF; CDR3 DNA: TGTGCCACCAGCAGCCCTCGACTAGCGGACTCCTACAATGAGCAGTTCTTC
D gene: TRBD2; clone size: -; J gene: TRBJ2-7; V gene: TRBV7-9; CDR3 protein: CASSSTSGSSYEQYF; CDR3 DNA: TGTGCCAGCAGCTCGACTAGCGGGAGCTCCTACGAGCAGTACTTC
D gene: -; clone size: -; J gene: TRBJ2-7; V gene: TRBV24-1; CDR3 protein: CATSAEDGYEQYF; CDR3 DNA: TGTGCCACCAGTGCCGAGGACGGCTACGAGCAGTACTTC
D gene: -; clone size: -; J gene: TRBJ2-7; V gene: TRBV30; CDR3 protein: CAWRLPLSYEQYF; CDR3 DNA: TGTGCCTGGAGACTTCCCCTCTCCTACGAGCAGTACTTC
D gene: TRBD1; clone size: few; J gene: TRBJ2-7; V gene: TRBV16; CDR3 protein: CASSPGQIRSYEQYF; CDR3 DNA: TGTGCCAGCAGCCCGGGACAGATCCGCTCCTACGAGCAGTACTTC
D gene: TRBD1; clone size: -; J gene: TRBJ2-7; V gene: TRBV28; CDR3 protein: CASSSPGTGSYEQYF; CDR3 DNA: TGTGCCAGCAGTTCTCCGGGGACAGGTTCCTACGAGCAGTACTTC
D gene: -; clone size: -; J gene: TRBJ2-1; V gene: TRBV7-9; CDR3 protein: CASREISSEQFF; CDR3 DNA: TGTGCCAGCAGGGAGATTAGTAGTGAGCAGTTCTTC
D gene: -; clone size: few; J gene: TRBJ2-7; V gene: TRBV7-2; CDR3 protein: CASSSRATAYEQYF; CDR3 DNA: TGTGCCAGCAGCTCTCGCGCTACAGCCTACGAGCAGTACTTC
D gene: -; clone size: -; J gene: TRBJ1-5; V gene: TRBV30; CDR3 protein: CAWSVNSEQPQHF; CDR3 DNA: TGTGCCTGGAGTGTGAACAGTGAGCAGCCCCAGCATTTT
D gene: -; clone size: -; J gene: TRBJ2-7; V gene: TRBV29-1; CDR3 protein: CSVVKRLDAYEQYF; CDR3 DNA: TGCAGCGTTGTAAAGAGACTGGACGCCTACGAGCAGTACTTC
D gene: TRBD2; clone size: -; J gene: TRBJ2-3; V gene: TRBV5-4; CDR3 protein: CASSLGGGRTDTQYF; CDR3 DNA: TGTGCCAGCAGCTTGGGGGGAGGGCGCACAGATACGCAGTATTTT
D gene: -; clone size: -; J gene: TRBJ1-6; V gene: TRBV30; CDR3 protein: CASTGWGNSPLHF; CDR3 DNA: TGTGCCTCCACAGGGTGGGGGAATTCACCCCTCCACTTT
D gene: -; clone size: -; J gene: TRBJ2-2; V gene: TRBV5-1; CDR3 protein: CASSFRTSNTGELFF; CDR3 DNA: TGCGCCAGCAGCTTTCGGACATCGAACACCGGGGAGCTGTTTTTT
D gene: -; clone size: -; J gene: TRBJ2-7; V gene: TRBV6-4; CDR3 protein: CASSDDYFYEQYF; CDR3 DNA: TGTGCCAGCAGTGACGACTACTTCTACGAGCAGTACTTC